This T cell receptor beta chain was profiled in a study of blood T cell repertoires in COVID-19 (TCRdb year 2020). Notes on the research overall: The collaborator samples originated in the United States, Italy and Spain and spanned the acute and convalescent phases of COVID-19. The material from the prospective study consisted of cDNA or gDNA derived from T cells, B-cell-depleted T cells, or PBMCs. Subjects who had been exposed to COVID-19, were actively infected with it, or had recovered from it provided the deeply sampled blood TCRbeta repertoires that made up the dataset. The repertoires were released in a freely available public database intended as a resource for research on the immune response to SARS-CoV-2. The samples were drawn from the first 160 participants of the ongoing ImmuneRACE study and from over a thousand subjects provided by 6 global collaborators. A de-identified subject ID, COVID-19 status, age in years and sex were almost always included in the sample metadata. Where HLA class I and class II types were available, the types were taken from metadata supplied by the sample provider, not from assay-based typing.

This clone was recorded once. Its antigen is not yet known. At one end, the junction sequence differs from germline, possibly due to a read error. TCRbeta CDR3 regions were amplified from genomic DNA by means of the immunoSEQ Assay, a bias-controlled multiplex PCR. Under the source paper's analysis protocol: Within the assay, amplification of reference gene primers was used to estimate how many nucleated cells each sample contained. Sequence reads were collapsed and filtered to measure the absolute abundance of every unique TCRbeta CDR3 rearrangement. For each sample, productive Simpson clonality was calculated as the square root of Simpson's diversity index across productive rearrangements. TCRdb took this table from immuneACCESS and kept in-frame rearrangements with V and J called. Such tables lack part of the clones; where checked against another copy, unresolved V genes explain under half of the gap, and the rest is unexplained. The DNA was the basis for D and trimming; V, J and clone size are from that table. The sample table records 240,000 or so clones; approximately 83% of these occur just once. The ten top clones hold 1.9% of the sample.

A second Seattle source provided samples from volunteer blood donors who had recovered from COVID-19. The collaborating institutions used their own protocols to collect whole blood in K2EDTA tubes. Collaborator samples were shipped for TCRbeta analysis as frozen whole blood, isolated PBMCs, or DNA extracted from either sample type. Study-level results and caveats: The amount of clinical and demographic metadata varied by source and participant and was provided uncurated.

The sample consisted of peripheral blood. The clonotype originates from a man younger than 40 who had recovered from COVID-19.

The CDR3 in this case is CASSRGKSYNEQLF. The bases read TGTGCCAGCAGTAGGGGGAAGTCCTACAATGAGCAGCTCTTC. The chain was built from TRBV25-1 and TRBJ2-1; the D gene is perhaps TRBD1, from 6 matching bases. Including cysteine and phenylalanine, the CDR3 has 14 amino acids. Just CDR3 DNA is preserved here, 42 bases in frame from base 1. According to the germline V gene, CDR1 reads MGHDK and CDR2 reads SYGVNS. With all but the CDR3 taken from the reference TRBV25-1 and TRBJ2-1 genes, the full variable domain is: EADIYQTPRYLVIGTGKKITLECSQTMGHDKMYWYQQDPGMELHLIHYSYGVNSTEKGDLSSESTVSRIRTEHFPLTLESARPSHTSQYLCASSRGKSYNEQLFGPGTRLTVL.